This section outlines one T cell receptor beta chain sequence together with its context. The record originates from a study of blood T cell repertoires in COVID-19. Study at large: Sources were T cells, B-cell-depleted T cells, or PBMCs; the material itself was cDNA or gDNA.

The study drew participants aged about 18 to 95 years from some 23 US areas. V was pared by 7 bases and J by 8 bases, with 17 bases between. The CDR3 loop spans 13 amino acids. In the authors' methods: Researchers report that nucleated cell counts were estimated from reference gene primer amplification. TCRdb keeps only in-frame clones here, not all; method: immunoSEQ multiplex PCR. V, J and clone size are taken as reported in that table, and D and trimming were inferred from the DNA itself. The sample shows fewer than 350,000 clones, about nine tenths of them seen only once. The sequence was collected from a woman in her 40s with acute COVID-19. V and J are TRBV12-3 or TRBV12-4 and TRBJ1-1; D might be TRBD1 (6 bases). Material for sequencing was PBMCs or T cells enriched from blood (not recorded which). CDR3 residues: CASTKGEQAEAFF. The CDR3 nucleotides are TGTGCCAGCACCAAGGGGGAGCAGGCCGAAGCTTTCTTT.